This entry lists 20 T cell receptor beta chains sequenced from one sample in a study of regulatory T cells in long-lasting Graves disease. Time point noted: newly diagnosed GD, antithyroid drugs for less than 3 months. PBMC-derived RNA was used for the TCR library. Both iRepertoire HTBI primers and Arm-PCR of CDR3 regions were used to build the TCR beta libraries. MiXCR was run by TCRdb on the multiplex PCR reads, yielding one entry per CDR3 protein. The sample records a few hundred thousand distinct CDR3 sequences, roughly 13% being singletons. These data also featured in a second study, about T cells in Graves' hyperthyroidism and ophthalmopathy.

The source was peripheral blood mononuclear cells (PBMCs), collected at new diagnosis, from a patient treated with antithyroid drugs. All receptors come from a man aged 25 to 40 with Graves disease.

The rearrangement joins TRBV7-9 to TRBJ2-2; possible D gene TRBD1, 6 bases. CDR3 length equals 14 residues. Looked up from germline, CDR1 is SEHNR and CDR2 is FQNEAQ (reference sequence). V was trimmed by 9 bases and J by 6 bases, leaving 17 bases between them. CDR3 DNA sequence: TGTGCCAGGGAGACACAGGGTCCCCCCGGGGAGCTGTTTTTT. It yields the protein CARETQGPPGELFF.

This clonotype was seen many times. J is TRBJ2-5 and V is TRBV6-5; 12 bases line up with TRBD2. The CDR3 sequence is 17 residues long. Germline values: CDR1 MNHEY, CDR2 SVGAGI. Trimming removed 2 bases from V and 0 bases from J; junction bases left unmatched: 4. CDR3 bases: TGTGCCAGCAGTTACCTGGGGACTAGCGGGTACCAAGAGACCCAGTACTTC. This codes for CASSYLGTSGYQETQYF.

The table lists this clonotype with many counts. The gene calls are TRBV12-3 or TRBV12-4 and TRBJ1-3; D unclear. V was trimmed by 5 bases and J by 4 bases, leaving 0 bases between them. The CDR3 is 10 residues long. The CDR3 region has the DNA TGTGCCAGCAGTGGAAACACCATATATTTT. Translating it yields CASSGNTIYF.

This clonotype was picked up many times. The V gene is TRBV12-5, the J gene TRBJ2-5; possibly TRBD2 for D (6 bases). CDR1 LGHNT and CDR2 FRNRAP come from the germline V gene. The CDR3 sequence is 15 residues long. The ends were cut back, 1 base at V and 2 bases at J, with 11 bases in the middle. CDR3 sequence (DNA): TGTGCTAGTGGTTTGGGGGACTTGGGGCAAGAGACCCAGTACTTC. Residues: CASGLGDLGQETQYF.

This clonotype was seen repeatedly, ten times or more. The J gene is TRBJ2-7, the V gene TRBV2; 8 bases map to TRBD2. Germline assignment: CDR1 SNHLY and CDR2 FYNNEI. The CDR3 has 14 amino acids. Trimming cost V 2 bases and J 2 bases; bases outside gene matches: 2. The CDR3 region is CASSESGGTYEQYF. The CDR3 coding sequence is TGTGCCAGCAGTGAATCGGGAGGGACCTACGAGCAGTACTTC.

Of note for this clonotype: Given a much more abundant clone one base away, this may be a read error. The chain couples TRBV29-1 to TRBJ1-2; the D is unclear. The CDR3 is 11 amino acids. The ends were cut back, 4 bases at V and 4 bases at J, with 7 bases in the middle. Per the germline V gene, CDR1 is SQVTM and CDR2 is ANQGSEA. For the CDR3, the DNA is TGCAGCGTTGTGTATAGCTATGGCTACACCTTC. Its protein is CSVVYSYGYTF.

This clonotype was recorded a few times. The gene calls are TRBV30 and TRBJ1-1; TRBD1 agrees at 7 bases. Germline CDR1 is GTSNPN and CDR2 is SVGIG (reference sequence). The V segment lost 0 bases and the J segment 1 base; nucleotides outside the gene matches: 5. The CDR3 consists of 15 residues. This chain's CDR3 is CAWSVSYRGNTEAFF. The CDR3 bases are TGTGCCTGGAGTGTATCCTACAGGGGGAACACTGAAGCTTTCTTT.

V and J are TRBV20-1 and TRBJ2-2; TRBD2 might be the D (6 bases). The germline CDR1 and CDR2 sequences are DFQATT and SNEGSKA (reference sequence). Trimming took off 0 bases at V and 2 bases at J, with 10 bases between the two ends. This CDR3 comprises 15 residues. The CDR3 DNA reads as TGCAGTGCTAGAGATGCGCGGGATAACACCGGGGAGCTGTTTTTT. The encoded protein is CSARDARDNTGELFF.

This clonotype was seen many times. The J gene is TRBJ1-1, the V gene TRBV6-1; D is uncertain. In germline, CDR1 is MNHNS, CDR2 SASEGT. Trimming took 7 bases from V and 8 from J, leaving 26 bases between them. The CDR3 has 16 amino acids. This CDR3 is CASTAVTWKASAEAFF. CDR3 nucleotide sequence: TGTGCCAGCACCGCCGTGACCTGGAAGGCCTCAGCAGAAGCTTTCTTT.

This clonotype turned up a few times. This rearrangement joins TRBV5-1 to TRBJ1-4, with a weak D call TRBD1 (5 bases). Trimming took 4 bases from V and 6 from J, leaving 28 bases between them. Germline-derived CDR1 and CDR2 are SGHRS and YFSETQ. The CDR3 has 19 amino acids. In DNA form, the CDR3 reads TGCGCCAGCAGCCCACCTGACTTTTTTGACTGGCAAGGGGATGAAAAACTGTTTTTT. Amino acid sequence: CASSPPDFFDWQGDEKLFF.

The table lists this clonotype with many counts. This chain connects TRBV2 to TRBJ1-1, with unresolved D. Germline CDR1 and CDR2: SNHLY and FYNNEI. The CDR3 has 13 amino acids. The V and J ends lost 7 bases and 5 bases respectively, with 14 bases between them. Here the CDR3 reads CASNRVRETEAFF. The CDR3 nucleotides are TGTGCCAGCAATAGGGTGAGGGAAACTGAAGCTTTCTTT.

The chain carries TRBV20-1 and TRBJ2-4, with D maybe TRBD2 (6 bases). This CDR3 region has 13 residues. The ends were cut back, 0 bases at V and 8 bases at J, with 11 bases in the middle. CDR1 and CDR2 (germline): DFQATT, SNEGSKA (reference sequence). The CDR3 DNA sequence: TGCAGTGCTAGAGAGGAGGGGATGGACATTCAGTACTTC. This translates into CSAREEGMDIQYF.

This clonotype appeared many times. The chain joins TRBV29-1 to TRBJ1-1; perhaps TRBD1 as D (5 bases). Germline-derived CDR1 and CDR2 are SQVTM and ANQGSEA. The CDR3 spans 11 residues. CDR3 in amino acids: CASGRTTEAFF. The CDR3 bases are TGCGCCTCAGGGAGGACGACTGAAGCTTTCTTT.

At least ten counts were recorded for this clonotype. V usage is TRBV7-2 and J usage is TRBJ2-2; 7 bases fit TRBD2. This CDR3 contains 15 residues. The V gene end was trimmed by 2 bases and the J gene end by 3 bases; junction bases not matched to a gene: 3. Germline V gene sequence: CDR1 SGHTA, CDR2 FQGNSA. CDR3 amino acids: CASSLRREYTGELFF. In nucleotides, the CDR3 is TGTGCCAGCAGCTTACGGCGGGAGTACACCGGGGAGCTGTTTTTT.

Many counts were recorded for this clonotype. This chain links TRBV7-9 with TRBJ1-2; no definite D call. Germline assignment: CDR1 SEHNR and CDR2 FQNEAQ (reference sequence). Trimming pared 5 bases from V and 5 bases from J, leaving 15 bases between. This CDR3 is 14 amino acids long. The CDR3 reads CASSRGPGLYGYTF. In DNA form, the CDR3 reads TGTGCCAGCAGCCGCGGGCCAGGACTTTATGGCTACACCTTC.

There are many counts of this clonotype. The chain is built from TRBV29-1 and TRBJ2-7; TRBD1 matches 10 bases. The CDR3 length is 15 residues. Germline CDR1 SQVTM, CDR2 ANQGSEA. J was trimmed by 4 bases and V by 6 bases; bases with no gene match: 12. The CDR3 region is CSVSDVGQGVYEQYF. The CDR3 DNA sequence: TGCAGCGTCTCGGATGTCGGACAGGGGGTGTACGAGCAGTACTTC.

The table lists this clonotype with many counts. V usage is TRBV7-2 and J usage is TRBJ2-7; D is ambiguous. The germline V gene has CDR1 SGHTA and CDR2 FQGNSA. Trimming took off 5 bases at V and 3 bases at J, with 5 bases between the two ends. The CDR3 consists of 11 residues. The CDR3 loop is CASSIDYEQYF. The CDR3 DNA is TGTGCCAGCAGCATCGACTACGAGCAGTACTTC.

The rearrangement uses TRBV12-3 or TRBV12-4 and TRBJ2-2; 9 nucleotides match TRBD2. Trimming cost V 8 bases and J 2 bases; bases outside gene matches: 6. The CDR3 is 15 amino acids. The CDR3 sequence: CASRLAGLNTGELFF. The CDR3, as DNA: TGTGCCAGCCGCCTAGCGGGACTCAACACCGGGGAGCTGTTTTTT.

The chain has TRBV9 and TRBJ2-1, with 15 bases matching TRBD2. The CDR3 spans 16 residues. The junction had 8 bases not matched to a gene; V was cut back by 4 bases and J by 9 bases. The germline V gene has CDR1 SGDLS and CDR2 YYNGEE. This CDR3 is CASSLGLAGGPFEQFF. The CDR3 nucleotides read TGTGCCAGCAGCCTAGGACTAGCGGGAGGGCCTTTTGAGCAGTTCTTC.

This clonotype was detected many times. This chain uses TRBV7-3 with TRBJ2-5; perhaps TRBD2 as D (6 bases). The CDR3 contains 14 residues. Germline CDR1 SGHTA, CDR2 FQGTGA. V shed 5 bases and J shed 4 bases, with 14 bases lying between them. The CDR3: CASSQGGARETQYF. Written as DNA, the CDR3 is TGTGCCAGCAGCCAAGGAGGGGCGCGAGAGACCCAGTACTTC.